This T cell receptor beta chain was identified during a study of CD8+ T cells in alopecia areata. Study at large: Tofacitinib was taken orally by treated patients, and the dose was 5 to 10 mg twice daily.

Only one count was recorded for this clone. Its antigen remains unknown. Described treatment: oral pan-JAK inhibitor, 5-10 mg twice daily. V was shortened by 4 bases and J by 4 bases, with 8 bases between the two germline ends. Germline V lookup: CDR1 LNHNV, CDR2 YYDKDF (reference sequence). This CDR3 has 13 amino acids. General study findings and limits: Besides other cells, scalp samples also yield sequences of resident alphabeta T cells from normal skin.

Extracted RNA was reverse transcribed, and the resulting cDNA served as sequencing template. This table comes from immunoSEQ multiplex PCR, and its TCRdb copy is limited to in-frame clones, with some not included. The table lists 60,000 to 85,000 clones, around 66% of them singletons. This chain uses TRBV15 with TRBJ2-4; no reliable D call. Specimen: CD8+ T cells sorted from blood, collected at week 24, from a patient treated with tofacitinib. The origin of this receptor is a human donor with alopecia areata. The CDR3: CATSTVEKNIQYF. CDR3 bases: TGTGCCACCAGCACGGTCGAGAAAAACATTCAGTACTTC.